The 9 T cell receptor beta chains below come from one sample, sequenced in a study of blood T cell repertoires in COVID-19. Produced via immunoSEQ multiplex PCR; TCRdb's table is partial and in-frame only. This repertoire shows around 99,000 clones, roughly 80% found once; its top ten account for roughly 4.3%. The specimen was peripheral blood. Receptor source: a human donor in a cohort sampled during active COVID-19.

This clone has only one observation. Other DNA sequences of this sample code for an identical CDR3. The chain carries TRBV7-2 and TRBJ1-1, with D possibly being TRBD1 (5 bases). V lost 0 bases to trimming and J lost 5 bases, with 10 bases between them. The CDR3 totals 14 residues. Per the germline V gene, CDR1 is SGHTA and CDR2 is FQGNSA. CDR3 in amino acids: CASSLAGEGTEAFF. The CDR3 DNA reads as TGTGCCAGCAGCTTAGCAGGGGAAGGAACTGAAGCTTTCTTT.

The chain combines TRBV7-3 with TRBJ2-7; TRBD1 aligns across 9 bases. The CDR3 runs 14 residues. V dropped 5 bases and J dropped 5; count of bases not matched to a gene: 7. Germline values: CDR1 SGHTA, CDR2 FQGTGA. CDR3 nucleotide sequence: TGTGCCAGCAGCCCCGGGACAGGGTCGAACGAGCAGTACTTC. It encodes CASSPGTGSNEQYF.

V usage is TRBV6-2 or TRBV6-3 and J usage is TRBJ1-1; D is uncertain. The CDR3 is made up of 12 amino acids. Germline loops: CDR1 MNHEY, CDR2 SVGEGT. The V end lost 0 bases, the J end lost 7 bases, and 6 bases lay between the germline ends. CDR3 DNA: TGTGCCAGCAGTTACTCTAGAAGTGAAGCTTTCTTT. Encoded protein: CASSYSRSEAFF.

The chain recombines TRBV5-1 with TRBJ2-1, with D possibly TRBD1 on 6 matching bases. V was clipped by 4 bases and J by 3 bases, with 11 bases between them. CDR1 is SGHRS, CDR2 YFSETQ, per germline. The CDR3 is 14 residues long. The CDR3 sequence is CASSTGQNYNEQFF. CDR3 DNA: TGCGCCAGCAGCACCGGACAGAACTACAATGAGCAGTTCTTC.

This rearrangement joins TRBV2 to TRBJ2-1, with 10 bases lining up with TRBD2. Germline values: CDR1 SNHLY, CDR2 FYNNEI. This CDR3 region has 15 residues. V dropped 8 bases and J dropped 5; count of bases not matched to a gene: 9. CDR3 loop: CASSSSGRFHNEQFF. CDR3 DNA: TGTGCCAGCTCCTCTAGCGGGAGATTTCACAATGAGCAGTTCTTC.

The rearrangement links TRBV9 to TRBJ2-1; 9 bases align to TRBD1. Germline CDR1 is SGDLS and CDR2 is YYNGEE. The V segment lost 0 bases and the J segment 4 bases; nucleotides outside the gene matches: 2. This CDR3 region has 15 residues. The CDR3 DNA follows: TGTGCCAGCAGCGTAGTGGGACAGGGTTACAATGAGCAGTTCTTC. Translated: CASSVVGQGYNEQFF.

V usage is TRBV4-3 and J usage is TRBJ2-2; D might be TRBD1 (6 bases). V gave up 6 bases and J gave up 2 bases, with 10 bases separating them. The CDR3 has 14 residues. Germline V lookup: CDR1 LGHNA, CDR2 YSLEER. CDR3 in amino acids: CASRGAGNTGELFF. In DNA form, the CDR3 reads TGCGCCAGCAGGGGGGCAGGTAACACCGGGGAGCTGTTTTTT.

The CDR3 nucleotides are TGTGCCAGCAGCGATTATACAGGGGCGCCTAACACTGAAGCTTTCTTT. Amino acids: CASSDYTGAPNTEAFF. The chain uses TRBV5-4 and TRBJ1-1; 7 nucleotides agree with TRBD1. The CDR3 has 16 amino acids. J gave up 2 bases and V 4 bases, and 11 bases lay outside the gene matches. Germline V lookup: CDR1 SGHNT, CDR2 YYREEE (reference sequence).

V usage is TRBV5-6 and J usage is TRBJ2-7; D possibly corresponds to TRBD2 (5 bases). The CDR3 sequence is 14 residues long. V lost 3 bases, J lost 5 bases, and 15 bases lay in between. Per germline, CDR1 SGHDT and CDR2 YYEEEE. The CDR3 loop reads CASSSGPGTDEQYF. The DNA for the CDR3 is TGTGCCAGCAGCTCGGGTCCGGGAACGGACGAGCAGTACTTC.